One and the same sample provided the 31 T cell receptor beta chains below, sequenced in a study of blood T cell repertoires in COVID-19. Produced via immunoSEQ multiplex PCR; TCRdb's table is partial and in-frame only. Of approximately 210,000 clones in the sample, approximately 84% were seen once. The specimen sequenced was peripheral blood. The origin of the receptors is a woman in her forties or fifties with active or convalescent COVID-19.

The chain links TRBV5-1 to TRBJ2-1; 8 bases map to TRBD2. This CDR3 region has 14 residues. Per germline, CDR1 SGHRS and CDR2 YFSETQ. The V and J ends lost 4 bases and 7 bases, in that order; junction bases with no gene match: 7. The CDR3 DNA follows: TGCGCCAGCAGCCCAGGGACTAGTAATAATGAGCAGTTCTTC. This codes for CASSPGTSNNEQFF.

The V call is TRBV18, the J call TRBJ2-7; no clear D gene. Looked up from germline, CDR1 is KGHSH and CDR2 is LQKENI. The CDR3 runs 12 residues. V was shortened by 6 bases and J by 5 bases, with 11 bases between the two germline ends. CDR3 nucleotides: TGTGCCAGCTCCTTATTACGGGACGAGCAGTACTTC. This gives the protein CASSLLRDEQYF.

The sample holds one count of this clone. V is TRBV2 and J is TRBJ2-5; D might be TRBD2 (5 bases). Looked up from germline, CDR1 is SNHLY and CDR2 is FYNNEI. The CDR3 covers 11 residues. The CDR3 sequence is CAAGYQETQYF. In DNA form, the CDR3 reads TGTGCGGCGGGTTACCAAGAGACCCAGTACTTC.

V usage is TRBV2 and J usage is TRBJ1-1; D is perhaps TRBD1 (6 bases). This CDR3 region has 14 residues. CDR1 is SNHLY, CDR2 FYNNEI, per germline. Deletions cut 8 bases from V and 8 bases from J, with 21 bases between. In nucleotides, the CDR3 is TGTGCCAGCTTAGTTACAGGGACCTGGGAGGAAGCTTTCTTT. It yields the protein CASLVTGTWEEAFF.

The chain recombines TRBV19 with TRBJ1-6, with TRBD1 identical over 9 bases. The junction had 5 bases not matched to a gene; V was cut back by 9 bases and J by 8 bases. Germline loops: CDR1 LNHDA, CDR2 SQIVND (reference sequence). The length of the CDR3 is 13 residues. The CDR3 nucleotides are TGTGCCAGCGCCGACAGGGGGTATTCACCCCTCCACTTT. This sequence encodes CASADRGYSPLHF.

The chain couples TRBV3-1 (or the pseudogene TRBV3-2) to TRBJ2-3; tentative D call: TRBD2 (5 bases). The ends were cut back, 1 base at V and 6 bases at J, with 8 bases in the middle. From germline, CDR1 is LGHDT and CDR2 YNNKEL (reference sequence). The CDR3 has 13 amino acids. CDR3 region: CASSQARGDTQYF. CDR3 DNA sequence: TGTGCCAGCAGCCAAGCCCGAGGGGATACGCAGTATTTT.

This clone has more than one count but fewer than ten. The chain employs TRBV6-5 and TRBJ2-5, with 7 bases aligning to TRBD1. This CDR3 region has 15 residues. The J segment lost 4 bases and the V segment lost 0 bases, leaving 5 bases of the junction unmatched. The germline CDR1 and CDR2 sequences are MNHEY and SVGAGI. As DNA, the CDR3 is TGTGCCAGCAGTTACTCCTTCGGGGACAGAGAGACCCAGTACTTC. Protein sequence: CASSYSFGDRETQYF.

To note about this clone: Distinct nucleotide sequences in the sample also encode this CDR3. The gene calls are TRBV2 and TRBJ1-2; 7 bases agree with TRBD1. The germline CDR1 and CDR2 sequences are SNHLY and FYNNEI. The CDR3 totals 14 residues. V shed 4 bases and J 0 bases; nucleotides not matched to a gene: 2. This CDR3 reads CASSGQGTNYGYTF. The CDR3 DNA reads as TGTGCCAGCAGTGGACAGGGAACTAACTATGGCTACACCTTC. The whole variable domain, filled in from reference TRBV2 and TRBJ1-2, reads EPEVTQTPSHQVTQMGQEVILRCVPISNHLYFYWYRQILGQKVEFLVSFYNNEISEKSEIFDDQFSVERPDGSNFTLKIRSTKLEDSAMYFCASSGQGTNYGYTFGSGTRLTVV.

V gene TRBV6-5 combines with J gene TRBJ1-1; TRBD1 matches at 8 bases. Germline trimming cut 8 bases from V and 13 bases from J; bases unmatched to any gene: 12. The CDR3 sequence is 12 residues long. Germline V lookup: CDR1 MNHEY, CDR2 SVGAGI. In DNA, the CDR3 is TGTGCCAGCGGGGACAGGCCCGGGGTAGGTTTCTTT. Its translation: CASGDRPGVGFF.

The gene calls are TRBV19 and TRBJ1-6; D possibly corresponds to TRBD1 (6 bases). Trimming stripped 3 bases from V and 10 bases from J, with 16 bases between. This CDR3 is 15 amino acids long. Germline values: CDR1 LNHDA, CDR2 SQIVND (reference sequence). The CDR3: CASSMGAGERSPLHF. The CDR3 DNA reads as TGTGCCAGTAGTATGGGGGCAGGGGAGAGATCACCCCTCCACTTT.

The chain recombines TRBV5-1 with TRBJ1-1; D is unclear. Germline values: CDR1 SGHRS, CDR2 YFSETQ. Trimming pared 5 bases from V and 11 bases from J, leaving 13 bases between. The CDR3 covers 11 residues. The CDR3 nucleotides are TGCGCCAGCAGAAATACCCTGGAGGCTTTCTTT. It yields the protein CASRNTLEAFF.

The gene calls are TRBV6-5 and TRBJ1-5, with D hard to call. The CDR3 sequence is 16 residues long. With 1 base removed from V and 6 bases from J, the gap between germline ends came to 16 bases. Germline V lookup: CDR1 MNHEY, CDR2 SVGAGI. The CDR3 region is CASSYYYTPSGQPQHF. DNA of the CDR3: TGTGCCAGCAGTTACTACTATACCCCCTCGGGTCAGCCCCAGCATTTT.

This clone came up once. The V gene is TRBV19, the J gene TRBJ2-1; D is possibly TRBD1 (6 bases). The CDR3 sequence is 12 residues long. Trimming removed 6 bases at V and 6 bases at J, with 9 bases between. CDR1 is LNHDA and CDR2 is SQIVND in the germline V gene (reference sequence). Here the CDR3 reads CASRQGLNEQFF. Written as DNA, the CDR3 is TGTGCCAGTAGACAGGGTCTCAATGAGCAGTTCTTC.

This chain joins TRBV19 and TRBJ1-5, with 9 nucleotides matching TRBD1. The V segment lost 3 bases and the J segment 2 bases; nucleotides outside the gene matches: 8. The CDR3 runs 17 residues. CDR1 and CDR2 from the germline V gene are LNHDA and SQIVND (reference sequence). DNA of the CDR3: TGTGCCAGTAGTATCGTGGACAGGGGAGGAGGCAATCAGCCCCAGCATTTT. It encodes CASSIVDRGGGNQPQHF.

Note on this clone: One end of the junction varies from germline; a read error may be responsible. The chain recombines TRBV3-1 (or the pseudogene TRBV3-2) with TRBJ2-1, with TRBD2 matching over 12 bases. Germline V gene data show CDR1 as LGHDT and CDR2 as YNNKEL (reference sequence). This CDR3 contains 18 residues. In nucleotides, the CDR3 is TGTGCCAGCAGCCAAGTCGGGGCTAGCGGGAGGGCCTACAATGGGCAGTTCTTC. Translated, it gives CASSQVGASGRAYNGQFF.

J is TRBJ2-3 and V is TRBV5-4; 10 positions agree with TRBD1. V was pared by 5 bases and J by 6 bases, with 12 bases of the junction left unmatched. The CDR3 contains 16 residues. Germline V gene lookup returns CDR1 SGHNT and CDR2 YYREEE (reference sequence). CDR3 residues: CASSLPGTGVSDTQYF. The CDR3 nucleotides read TGTGCCAGCAGTCTTCCCGGGACAGGGGTATCGGATACGCAGTATTTT.

The chain combines TRBV5-1 with TRBJ1-4; TRBD1 agrees at 8 bases. Germline CDR1 is SGHRS and CDR2 is YFSETQ. CDR3 length: 15 residues. V was pared by 2 bases and J by 4 bases, with 4 bases of the junction left unmatched. The CDR3 region has the DNA TGCGCCAGCAGCTTCCAGGGGGCAATTAATGAAAAACTGTTTTTT. It is translated as CASSFQGAINEKLFF. Variable domain in full (rest from reference TRBV5-1 and TRBJ1-4): KAGVTQTPRYLIKTRGQQVTLSCSPISGHRSVSWYQQTPGQGLQFLFEYFSETQRNKGNFPGRFSGRQFSNSRSEMNVSTLELGDSALYLCASSFQGAINEKLFFGSGTQLSVL.

This chain joins TRBV29-1 and TRBJ1-4, with unresolved D. The CDR3 is made up of 13 amino acids. Trimming left V 3 bases short and J 7 bases short, with 12 bases between. CDR1 SQVTM and CDR2 ANQGSEA come from the germline V gene. This CDR3 is CSVERGLGEKLFF. Written as DNA, the CDR3 is TGCAGCGTTGAGCGGGGTCTGGGTGAAAAACTGTTTTTT.

This clone has just one count. This chain connects TRBV29-1 to TRBJ1-5; D gene unclear. Trimming took 3 bases from V and 5 from J, leaving 14 bases between them. This CDR3 spans 14 amino acids. Germline V CDR1 and CDR2: SQVTM, ANQGSEA. CDR3 protein: CSVEPKSGYQPQHF. The DNA for the CDR3 is TGCAGCGTTGAGCCTAAGTCGGGTTATCAGCCCCAGCATTTT.

CDR3 coding DNA: TGTGCCAGCAGTTTTGTAGAGAATCAGCCCCAGCATTTT. It translates to CASSFVENQPQHF. The chain employs TRBV27 and TRBJ1-5; D gene unclear. From germline, CDR1 is MNHEY and CDR2 SMNVEV (reference sequence). This CDR3 has 13 amino acids. V was pared by 3 bases and J by 4 bases, with 7 bases between.

This chain connects TRBV5-1 to TRBJ1-1; TRBD1 aligns across 9 bases. Per germline, CDR1 SGHRS and CDR2 YFSETQ. V was pared by 3 bases and J by 3 bases, with 6 bases of the junction left unmatched. The CDR3 has 15 amino acids. The DNA of the CDR3 is TGCGCCAGCAGCTGGCAGAGGACAGGGGACACTGAAGCTTTCTTT. The encoded protein is CASSWQRTGDTEAFF. Complete variable domain (other parts from reference TRBV5-1 and TRBJ1-1): KAGVTQTPRYLIKTRGQQVTLSCSPISGHRSVSWYQQTPGQGLQFLFEYFSETQRNKGNFPGRFSGRQFSNSRSEMNVSTLELGDSALYLCASSWQRTGDTEAFFGQGTRLTVV.

The chain has TRBV7-9 and TRBJ2-7; TRBD2 agrees at 8 bases. Germline CDR1 is SEHNR and CDR2 is FQNEAQ (reference sequence). The CDR3 runs to 16 residues. The junction had 11 bases not matched to a gene; V was cut back by 5 bases and J by 2 bases. The CDR3 coding sequence is TGTGCCAGCAGCCCGATGAGCGGGAGCAGGGCCTACGAGCAGTACTTC. It specifies CASSPMSGSRAYEQYF. The complete variable domain, with remaining parts taken from reference TRBV7-9 and TRBJ2-7, reads DTGVSQNPRHKITKRGQNVTFRCDPISEHNRLYWYRQTLGQGPEFLTYFQNEAQLEKSRLLSDRFSAERPKGSFSTLEIQRTEQGDSAMYLCASSPMSGSRAYEQYFGPGTRLTVT.

This chain links TRBV6-5 with TRBJ2-7; tentatively, D is TRBD2 (6 bases). This CDR3 comprises 14 residues. Germline V gene lookup returns CDR1 MNHEY and CDR2 SVGAGI. V was pared by 8 bases and J by 0 bases, with 14 bases between. CDR3: CASRAGLGSYEQYF. In nucleotides, the CDR3 is TGTGCCAGCCGGGCGGGACTGGGCTCCTACGAGCAGTACTTC.

The CDR3: CASSQASGKTDTQYF. The CDR3 region has the DNA TGTGCCAGCAGCCAGGCTAGCGGGAAAACAGATACGCAGTATTTT. The chain recombines TRBV4-2 with TRBJ2-3, with 9 bases lining up with TRBD2. The CDR3 is made up of 15 amino acids. V was pared by 3 bases and J by 3 bases, with 4 bases of the junction left unmatched. In germline, CDR1 is LGHNA, CDR2 YNFKEQ.

The rearrangement joins TRBV9 to TRBJ2-7; tentative D call: TRBD2 (5 bases). CDR1 SGDLS and CDR2 YYNGEE come from the germline V gene. V lost 10 bases to trimming and J lost 5 bases, with 10 bases between them. This CDR3 comprises 10 residues. The CDR3 DNA reads TGTGCCGCCGGGCGGGACGAGCAGTACGTC. This gives the protein CAAGRDEQYV.

V and J are TRBV27 and TRBJ2-2; 9 bases agree with TRBD1. The junction had 7 bases not matched to a gene; V was cut back by 3 bases and J by 2 bases. The CDR3 loop spans 17 amino acids. Germline V gene lookup returns CDR1 MNHEY and CDR2 SMNVEV (reference sequence). CDR3 DNA: TGTGCCAGCAGTTTCACCGGGACAGGGTATAACACCGGGGAGCTGTTTTTT. Its translation: CASSFTGTGYNTGELFF.

The V and J genes are TRBV5-4 and TRBJ1-1; 8 nucleotides align to TRBD1. Trimming at V came to 3 bases and at J to 3 bases, leaving 1 base not matched to a gene. CDR1 and CDR2 from the germline V gene are SGHNT and YYREEE (reference sequence). The CDR3 sequence is 13 residues long. As DNA, the CDR3 is TGTGCCAGCAGCTGGGACAGGCACACTGAAGCTTTCTTT. Its protein is CASSWDRHTEAFF.

The rearrangement uses TRBV10-3 and TRBJ1-2; 7 positions match TRBD1. The V segment lost 7 bases and the J segment 4 bases; nucleotides outside the gene matches: 3. The CDR3 totals 12 residues. Germline CDR1 ENHRY, CDR2 SYGVKD. CDR3 bases: TGTGCCATCAACGGACAGGCCTATGGCTACACCTTC. This codes for CAINGQAYGYTF.

This rearrangement joins TRBV12-3 or TRBV12-4 to TRBJ2-6; D may be TRBD1 (5 bases). V lost 3 bases, J lost 10 bases, and 10 bases lay in between. The CDR3 spans 13 residues. CDR3 DNA sequence: TGTGCCAGCAGTTTGGACACCCCAAACGTCCTGACTTTC. Translating it yields CASSLDTPNVLTF.

The CDR3 region has the DNA TGTGCCAGCAGTGACATGGGCCGGGAAGCCGGGGAGCTGTTTTTT. Protein sequence: CASSDMGREAGELFF. The rearrangement joins TRBV25-1 to TRBJ2-2, with a weak D call TRBD2 (5 bases). The germline V and J ends were trimmed by 3 bases and 6 bases, with 14 bases remaining between them. In germline, CDR1 is MGHDK, CDR2 SYGVNS. The CDR3 has 15 residues. The whole variable domain, remainder taken from reference TRBV25-1 and TRBJ2-2, is EADIYQTPRYLVIGTGKKITLECSQTMGHDKMYWYQQDPGMELHLIHYSYGVNSTEKGDLSSESTVSRIRTEHFPLTLESARPSHTSQYLCASSDMGREAGELFFGEGSRLTVL.

The rearrangement uses TRBV4-1 and TRBJ1-4, with unresolved D. Trimming stripped 1 base from V and 0 bases from J, with 9 bases between. The CDR3 has 16 amino acids. The germline V gene has CDR1 MGHRA and CDR2 YSYEKL. The CDR3 DNA reads as TGCGCCAGCAGCCAAGCCATTAGAGCAACTAATGAAAAACTGTTTTTT. This encodes CASSQAIRATNEKLFF.